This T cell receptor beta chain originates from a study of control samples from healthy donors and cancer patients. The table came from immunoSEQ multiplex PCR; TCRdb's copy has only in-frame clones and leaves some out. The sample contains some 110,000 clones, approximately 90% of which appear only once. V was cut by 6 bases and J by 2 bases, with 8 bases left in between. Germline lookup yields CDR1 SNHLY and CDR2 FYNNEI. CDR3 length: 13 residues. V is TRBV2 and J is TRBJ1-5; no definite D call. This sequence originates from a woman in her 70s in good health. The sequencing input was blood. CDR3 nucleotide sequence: TGTGCCAGCAGGTCATGGGGCAATCAGCCCCAGCATTTT. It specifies CASRSWGNQPQHF.